This TCR beta chain is from a study of shared clonotypes between healthy human individuals (dated by TCRdb to about 2020). Study-wide context: The cohort comprised two women and a few men aged 18 to 49 years. For each donor, CD4 naive and CD4 memory were each run on three plates, CD8 naive on two plates, and CD8 memory on one plate. To estimate repertoire size and how much clonotypes are shared between individuals, the study performed deep sequencing of blood TCR repertoires from five healthy adults. To increase sequencing depth and limit assay-specific biases, TCR repertoire library preparation and sequencing were carried out by different laboratories using diverse techniques. Leukapheresis yielded between about 0.85 and 10 billion PBMCs per donor.

Study-wide conclusions, independent of this receptor: Incomplete sequencing was indicated by rarefaction of sorted-subset datasets, despite the large sequencing depth. Pairwise subsampling indicated that sequencing depth was expected to affect the degree of clonotype sharing among donors. Higher generation probabilities were observed for clonotypes shared by all four sorted-subset donors than for non-shared clonotypes. When a few donors were compared, the shared fraction of clonotypes was about 5.2% for naive CD4, more than 3% for naive CD8, roughly 2.3% for memory CD4, and around 0.37% for memory CD8. The genetic and exposure-history diversity represented was limited by the small number of donors. Estimated clonotype richness was generally larger for naive than for memory subsets. Sampling was restricted to blood, and TCR repertoires in tissues likely differ from the TCR repertoires found in blood.

Sequences LNHDA (CDR1) and SQIVND (CDR2) are obtained from the germline V gene (reference sequence). Including the terminal cysteine and phenylalanine, the CDR3 comprises 15 residues. The CDR3 DNA has 45 bases and is translated from base 1. V sheds 3 bases and J sheds 1 base, leaving 10 bases between their ends. With regard to this clone: Its antigen remains undetermined. No quality values exist for individual bases; no much larger clone is one base distant.

CD8 naive samples were CD45RO-negative cells positively selected for CCR7, giving a CD45RA+CCR7+ population that excluded TemRA cells. The donors were healthy, HIV-negative adults who had no recently reported acute infections or vaccinations. Every donor was a Caucasian adult residing in Nashville, Tennessee, USA. Blood was collected by leukapheresis, and PBMCs were isolated by Ficoll-Histopaque density gradient centrifugation and then cryopreserved in liquid nitrogen vapor phase. Purity and quantity of every magnetically sorted T cell population were checked by analytical flow cytometry. Each sorted fraction had its genomic DNA isolated and then quantified by UV absorbance on a Nanodrop 2000c. Using the deep immunoSEQ assay, multiplex PCR amplified TCR CDR3 regions from genomic DNA. For each cell subset, the extracted genomic DNA was distributed evenly across all wells of several immunoSEQ 96-well plates, and each plate served as one replicate. For sorted subsets, approximately 190 ng genomic DNA, equal to tens of thousands of T cell genomes, was loaded into each replicate PCR. Purified libraries were measured with a Qubit 3.0 fluorometer, size-checked on a Bioanalyzer 2100, and measured again with the KAPA Library Quantification kit. Each immunoSEQ 96-well plate was sequenced on its own single-read 150-cycle Illumina NextSeq 550 flow cell. Under the source paper's analysis protocol: Because only junctional sequences without quality scores were contained in the immunoSEQ output, filtering matching that applied to full-length reads could not be performed. To assign V/J genes and CDR3, sequences were annotated against IMGT germline references using PyIR, a Python wrapper for IgBLAST v1.9. Reads were removed for weak V/J assignments (E-value above 1e-6), missing CDR3, stop codons, out-of-frame junctions, or ambiguous translated residues. A V3J clonotype was defined by an identical inferred V gene, J gene, and CDR3 amino acid sequence. To compute the percentage overlap between repertoires, the number of shared unique clonotypes was divided by the size of the smaller repertoire. Richness of each repertoire was evaluated using RTK rarefaction, the Chao1 estimator, and Recon v2.1 estimates of unobserved clonotypes. For all TCRbeta clonotypes obtained by the gDNA method from several donors, generation probabilities were computed with OLGA. TCRdb took this table from immuneACCESS and kept in-frame rearrangements with V and J called. Such tables lack part of the clones; where checked against another copy, unresolved V genes explain under half of the gap, and the rest is unexplained. V, J and clone size are those of that table, while D and trimming were read from the DNA. This sample lists fewer than 700,000 clones; approximately 96% were detected once. Clones ranked in the top ten supply approximately 0.11% of the sample.

The chain uses TRBV19 and TRBJ1-5, with the D gene uncertain. Sequencing used naive CD8+ T cells sorted from blood. According to the study, the label for this sample's cell subset or site signals: CD45RA+CCR7+. The TCR was taken from a woman aged 30 to 39 in good health. The encoded CDR3 is CASSMWGGSNQPQHF. The DNA sequence follows: TGTGCCAGTAGTATGTGGGGTGGGAGCAATCAGCCCCAGCATTTT. Joined to the reference TRBV19 and TRBJ1-5 proteins, this CDR3 gives the full variable domain: DGGITQSPKYLFRKEGQNVTLSCEQNLNHDAMYWYRQDPGQGLRLIYYSQIVNDFQKGDIAEGYSVSREKKESFPLTVTSAQKNPTAFYLCASSMWGGSNQPQHFGDGTRLSIL.